This is a list of T cell receptor beta chains from one sample in a study of control samples from healthy donors and cancer patients. The protocol was immunoSEQ multiplex PCR, while the TCRdb copy is restricted to in-frame clones and leaves out a portion. The sample carries more than 85,000 clones, around nine tenths recorded once. Input material: blood. The receptors here all came from a human donor in good health. The donor label of this sample is uncertain. Both conserved end residues are part of each CDR3. The order of the fields is V gene, J gene, clone size, D gene, CDR3 DNA, CDR3 protein. D genes are given only for firm matches. Size is omitted from some rows. Given values are once, few, many or a class for expanded clones.

TRBV18	TRBJ1-1	.	.	TGTGCCAGCTCACCACAGGTGAACACTGAAGCTTTCTTT	CASSPQVNTEAFF
TRBV11-2	TRBJ1-2	once	TRBD1	TGTGCCAGCAGCACACAGGGGGTACTTGGCTACACCTTC	CASSTQGVLGYTF
TRBV24-1	TRBJ2-1	.	TRBD1	TGTGCCACCAGTGCAAAGGGACAGGGTAGAAGAGGGGAGCAGTTCTTC	CATSAKGQGRRGEQFF
TRBV7-2	TRBJ2-7	.	.	TGTGCCAGCAGCTTATTCGGGTCCTACGAGCAGTACTTC	CASSLFGSYEQYF
TRBV19	TRBJ1-2	.	TRBD1	TGTGCCAGTAGTTCCCTTGGGACAGGGGTAGGACGGGTCTATGGCTACACCTTC	CASSSLGTGVGRVYGYTF
TRBV29-1	TRBJ1-3	.	.	TGCAGCGTTGATACAGGGCTGGCTGGAAACACCATATATTTT	CSVDTGLAGNTIYF
TRBV27	TRBJ2-5	.	.	TGTGCCAGGATCTTACGCACCCAGTACTTC	CARILRTQYF
TRBV19	TRBJ1-4	.	.	TGTGCCAGTAGCCAACCAGGGGCGGATAATGAAAAACTGTTTTTT	CASSQPGADNEKLFF
TRBV19	TRBJ1-5	few	.	TGTGCCAGTCGGAGCCAGAATCAGCCCCAGCATTTT	CASRSQNQPQHF
TRBV7-9	TRBJ1-1	.	TRBD1	TGTGCCAGCAGCCGCACAGGGGGAACTGAAGCTTTCTTT	CASSRTGGTEAFF
TRBV9	TRBJ1-6	.	.	TGTGCCAGCAGCCGAGACGGGAGCTCCTATAATTCACCCCTCCACTTT	CASSRDGSSYNSPLHF
TRBV4-1	TRBJ1-5	.	.	TGCGCCAGCAGTCGCTTTAAAGGGTTTTACCAGCCCCAGCATTTT	CASSRFKGFYQPQHF
TRBV18	TRBJ1-2	.	TRBD1	TGTGCCAGCTCAAACAGGGGAAACTATGGCTACACCTTC	CASSNRGNYGYTF
TRBV2	TRBJ2-2	.	.	TGTGCCAGCAGACTCCTTACGGGGCGCAGGGACAACACCGGGGAGCTGTTTTTT	CASRLLTGRRDNTGELFF
TRBV7-9	TRBJ2-2	.	TRBD2	TGTGCCAGCAGCATTAGCGGGGGCGGGACCGGGGAGCTGTTTTTT	CASSISGGGTGELFF
TRBV6-6	TRBJ2-7	.	.	TGTGCCACCCAGGCAGGGGTCGAGCAGTACTTC	CATQAGVEQYF
TRBV3-1/TRBV3-2	TRBJ1-1	.	.	TGTGCCAGCAGCCAAGACGGCAGGGTGAACACTGAAGCTTTCTTT	CASSQDGRVNTEAFF
TRBV24-1	TRBJ2-7	.	.	TGTGCCACCAGTGATTCGCGGGTACGAGAGCAGTACTTC	CATSDSRVREQYF
TRBV19	TRBJ2-1	.	.	TGTGCCAGTAGTCAGGGGAGCTCCTACAATGAGCAGTTCTTC	CASSQGSSYNEQFF
TRBV6-2/TRBV6-3	TRBJ2-7	.	TRBD1	TGTGCCAGCAGTTACTCGATCCCCGGACAGGCGGATGTCGAGCAGTACTTC	CASSYSIPGQADVEQYF
TRBV6-4	TRBJ1-5	.	TRBD1	TGTGCCAACGTAGACAGGGGTGGATGGGGTAGCAATCAGCCCCAGCATTTT	CANVDRGGWGSNQPQHF
TRBV7-6	TRBJ2-2	.	TRBD1	TGTGCCAGCAGCTTGAAGGGGACAGATTTGGGCACCGGGGAGCTGTTTTTT	CASSLKGTDLGTGELFF
TRBV30	TRBJ1-6	.	.	TGTGCCTGGGCAGACAGCTCCTCTTCACCCCTCCACTTT	CAWADSSSSPLHF
TRBV6-1	TRBJ1-4	.	.	TGTGCCAGCAGTGAATTGGGGGAGGAAGGTGAAAAACTGTTTTTT	CASSELGEEGEKLFF
TRBV28	TRBJ1-2	.	.	TGTGCCAGCAGTCAGACTGGGGCTCGCTATGGCTACACCTTC	CASSQTGARYGYTF
TRBV10-3	TRBJ2-2	.	.	TGTGCCATCAGGGAGCCCACCGGGGAGCTGTTTTTT	CAIREPTGELFF
TRBV7-9	TRBJ2-1	.	.	TGTGCCAGCAGCTTAGATCCGGGACGGGACGACAATGAGCAGTTCTTC	CASSLDPGRDDNEQFF
TRBV18	TRBJ1-4	.	.	TGTGCCAGCTCACCTACCCTCGCAACTAATGAAAAACTGTTTTTT	CASSPTLATNEKLFF
TRBV21-1	TRBJ1-1	.	.	TGTGCCAGCAGCAAAGGTATGGCGCTGGAAGCTTTCTTT	CASSKGMALEAFF